This TCR beta chain stems from a study of blood T cell repertoires in COVID-19. Whole-study context: There were acute and convalescent COVID-19 samples, and they came from the United States, Italy and Spain. From T cells, B-cell-depleted T cells, or PBMCs came the material, which was cDNA or gDNA.

Study processing details: Scientists estimated how many nucleated cells there were by amplifying reference gene primers. Profiling relied on immunoSEQ multiplex PCR, and the TCRdb table lists in-frame clones only, not all of them. Clone size and the V and J calls come from that table; the DNA yielded D and trimming. The sample carries about 120,000 clones, about 85% recorded once. With 0 bases removed from V and 7 bases from J, the gap between germline ends came to 7 bases. CDR3 size: 14 residues. Germline V CDR1 and CDR2: KGHSH, LQKENI. The chain links TRBV18 to TRBJ1-6; D is uncertain. Sequenced: peripheral blood. This sequence was found in a man aged 35-49 years with acute or convalescent COVID-19. CDR3 amino acids: CASSPPAGNSPLHF. In DNA form, the CDR3 reads TGTGCCAGCTCACCACCGGCGGGGAATTCACCCCTCCACTTT.